The 17 T cell receptor beta chains below all came from one sample that was sequenced in a study of T-cell memory formation after mild COVID-19. TCRdb reprocessed the 5' RACE reads via MiXCR and lists one record per CDR3 protein. Of some 200,000 distinct CDR3 sequences in the sample, about 20% were seen once. The specimen sequenced was PBMCs or a T cell subset sorted from them (not recorded which). The receptors derive from an adult woman who had mild COVID-19 (a few samples of this study predate the infection). Cell type and time point are not known.

V is TRBV7-6 and J is TRBJ1-1; possible D gene TRBD1, 5 bases. The V and J ends lost 2 bases and 4 bases respectively, with 14 bases between them. In germline, CDR1 is SGHVS, CDR2 FNYEAQ. The CDR3 totals 15 residues. Here the CDR3 DNA reads TGTGCCAGCAGCTTAAGCCCCGGGGCTGGCACTGAAGCTTTCTTT. Its protein is CASSLSPGAGTEAFF.

This chain connects TRBV7-9 to TRBJ2-5; D gene uncertain. V was pared by 5 bases and J by 2 bases, with 21 bases between. Germline lookup yields CDR1 SEHNR and CDR2 FQNEAQ (reference sequence). The length of the CDR3 is 17 residues. The CDR3 loop reads CASSPSRVASDQETQYF. The CDR3 DNA is TGTGCCAGCAGCCCAAGTAGGGTTGCCTCGGATCAAGAGACCCAGTACTTC. Supplemented by reference TRBV7-9 and TRBJ2-5, the full variable domain reads DTGVSQNPRHKITKRGQNVTFRCDPISEHNRLYWYRQTLGQGPEFLTYFQNEAQLEKSRLLSDRFSAERPKGSFSTLEIQRTEQGDSAMYLCASSPSRVASDQETQYFGPGTRLLVL.

This clonotype has only a few counts. The rearrangement uses TRBV7-9 and TRBJ2-7; 7 bases are a match to TRBD2. With 1 base clipped from V and 0 bases from J, the junction kept 9 bases outside the gene matches. Germline V gene sequence: CDR1 SEHNR, CDR2 FQNEAQ (reference sequence). The CDR3 has 17 residues. The CDR3 region is CASSLGPGGLLSYEQYF. CDR3 DNA sequence: TGTGCCAGCAGCTTAGGGCCGGGAGGCCTCCTCTCCTACGAGCAGTACTTC.

V gene TRBV27 combines with J gene TRBJ2-7; TRBD2 matches 12 bases. V was pared by 5 bases and J by 3 bases, with 17 bases of the junction left unmatched. Looked up from germline, CDR1 is MNHEY and CDR2 is SMNVEV (reference sequence). There are 19 residues in the CDR3. In DNA form, the CDR3 reads TGTGCCAGCAGTGGCGCGGCTAGCGGGAGGGCGCAGGTAGACTACGAGCAGTACTTC. Protein sequence: CASSGAASGRAQVDYEQYF.

This clonotype was counted only a few times. The rearrangement joins TRBV4-1 to TRBJ1-1, with D possibly being TRBD1 (5 bases). CDR3 size: 12 residues. In germline, CDR1 is MGHRA, CDR2 YSYEKL. Trimming stripped 3 bases from V and 4 bases from J, with 6 bases between. The CDR3 reads CASSHQGTEAFF. The CDR3 coding sequence is TGCGCCAGCAGCCACCAGGGCACTGAAGCTTTCTTT.

The chain links TRBV9 to TRBJ2-2, with D unresolved. V shed 0 bases and J shed 6 bases, with 3 bases lying between them. The CDR3 covers 12 residues. The V gene's germline CDR1 is SGDLS and CDR2 YYNGEE. CDR3 protein: CASSVEPGELFF. CDR3 nucleotide sequence: TGTGCCAGCAGCGTAGAGCCCGGGGAGCTGTTTTTT.

This chain's CDR3 is CASSPETGSTTFTQYF. The DNA of the CDR3 is TGTGCCAGCAGTCCCGAAACAGGGTCCACTACTTTCACGCAGTATTTT. V is TRBV28 and J is TRBJ2-3, with a tentative D call TRBD1 (6 bases). The V gene's germline CDR1 is MDHEN and CDR2 SYDVKM. This CDR3 has 16 residues. V lost 5 bases, J lost 9 bases, and 24 bases lay in between.

The chain carries TRBV14 and TRBJ2-2; the match to TRBD2 covers 10 bases. Germline V gene lookup returns CDR1 SGHDN and CDR2 FVKESK. V was pared by 4 bases and J by 4 bases, with 6 bases of the junction left unmatched. The CDR3 loop spans 16 amino acids. CDR3 in amino acids: CASSPYLAGATGELFF. The CDR3 DNA sequence: TGTGCCAGCAGCCCATACCTAGCGGGAGCCACCGGGGAGCTGTTTTTT.

This sequence joins TRBV11-3 and TRBJ2-7; TRBD1 matches at 8 bases. V was pared by 4 bases and J by 5 bases, with 7 bases of the junction left unmatched. From germline, CDR1 is SGHNT and CDR2 YENEEA. This CDR3 spans 14 amino acids. For the CDR3, the DNA is TGTGCCAGCAGCTCACCGGGACAGGCCAACGAGCAGTACTTC. As protein: CASSSPGQANEQYF.

The rearrangement uses TRBV7-9 and TRBJ2-5, with D unresolved. The V end lost 5 bases, the J end lost 2 bases, and 18 bases lay between the germline ends. The CDR3 spans 16 residues. Germline CDR1 is SEHNR and CDR2 is FQNEAQ (reference sequence). CDR3 DNA: TGTGCCAGCAGCCCCCTGGATAGAGCTTCGCAAGAGACCCAGTACTTC. It is translated as CASSPLDRASQETQYF.

The rearrangement joins TRBV9 to TRBJ2-2, with D maybe TRBD2 (5 bases). This CDR3 is 15 amino acids long. Germline V gene data show CDR1 as SGDLS and CDR2 as YYNGEE. The V and J ends lost 5 bases and 2 bases respectively, with 13 bases between them. DNA for the CDR3: TGTGCCAGCAGTCCCGACCTAGCAAACACCGGGGAGCTGTTTTTT. Amino acids: CASSPDLANTGELFF.

This chain uses TRBV13 with TRBJ2-7; 14 bases align to TRBD2. J was trimmed by 4 bases and V by 3 bases; bases with no gene match: 8. Germline-derived CDR1 and CDR2 are PRHDT and FYEKMQ (reference sequence). CDR3 length: 17 residues. The CDR3, as DNA: TGTGCCAGCAGCTTGGGACTAGCGGGAGCCAACAGATACGAGCAGTACTTC. It is translated as CASSLGLAGANRYEQYF.

This rearrangement joins TRBV18 to TRBJ2-1; 8 bases fit TRBD2. V gave up 0 bases and J gave up 8 bases; unmatched junction bases: 3. Germline V lookup: CDR1 KGHSH, CDR2 LQKENI. This CDR3 has 14 residues. The CDR3 here is CASSPPSGVDEQFF. CDR3 sequence (DNA): TGTGCCAGCTCACCACCTAGCGGGGTCGATGAGCAGTTCTTC.

This clonotype was seen a handful of times. The chain joins TRBV5-6 to TRBJ2-7; 7 bases fit TRBD2. This CDR3 region has 15 residues. In germline, CDR1 is SGHDT, CDR2 YYEEEE. V was pared by 0 bases and J by 0 bases, with 3 bases of the junction left unmatched. CDR3 sequence: CASSLAGRISYEQYF. CDR3 in DNA: TGTGCCAGCAGCTTGGCCGGGAGGATCTCCTACGAGCAGTACTTC.

In this sample, this clonotype turned up a few times. The rearrangement joins TRBV5-4 to TRBJ2-2, with a tentative D call TRBD1 (6 bases). CDR3 length equals 13 residues. V was trimmed by 7 bases and J by 1 base, leaving 8 bases between them. Looked up from germline, CDR1 is SGHNT and CDR2 is YYREEE (reference sequence). The CDR3 DNA follows: TGTGCCAGCCGGACAGAGAACACCGGGGAGCTGTTTTTT. Encoded protein: CASRTENTGELFF. The entire variable domain, with the rest obtained from reference TRBV5-4 and TRBJ2-2, is as follows: ETGVTQSPTHLIKTRGQQVTLRCSSQSGHNTVSWYQQALGQGPQFIFQYYREEENGRGNFPPRFSGLQFPNYSSELNVNALELDDSALYLCASRTENTGELFFGEGSRLTVL.

This clonotype was observed a few times. The gene calls are TRBV7-8 and TRBJ2-3; 7 positions match TRBD2. The CDR3 spans 16 residues. V lost 5 bases, J lost 5 bases, and 13 bases stayed unmatched. In germline, CDR1 is SGHVS, CDR2 FQNEAQ. The CDR3 region is CASSAPPAGVEDTQYF. CDR3 bases: TGTGCCAGCAGCGCCCCTCCCGCGGGAGTGGAAGATACGCAGTATTTT.

The CDR3 spells CSGMWGELFF. DNA of the CDR3: TGCAGCGGCATGTGGGGGGAGCTGTTTTTT. The V gene is TRBV29-1, the J gene TRBJ2-2; D uncertain. This CDR3 contains 10 residues. The germline V and J ends were trimmed by 7 bases and 8 bases, with 8 bases remaining between them. From germline, CDR1 is SQVTM and CDR2 ANQGSEA.